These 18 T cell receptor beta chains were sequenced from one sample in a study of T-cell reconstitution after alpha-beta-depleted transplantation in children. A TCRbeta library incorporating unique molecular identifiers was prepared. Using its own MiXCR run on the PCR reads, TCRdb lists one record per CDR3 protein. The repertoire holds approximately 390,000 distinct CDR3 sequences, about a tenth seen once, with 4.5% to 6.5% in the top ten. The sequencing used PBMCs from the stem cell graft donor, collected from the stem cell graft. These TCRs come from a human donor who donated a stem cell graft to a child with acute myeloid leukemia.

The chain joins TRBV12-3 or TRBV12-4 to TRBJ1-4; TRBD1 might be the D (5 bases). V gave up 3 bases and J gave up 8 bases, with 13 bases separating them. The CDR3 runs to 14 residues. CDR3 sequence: CASSFWGVGEKLFF. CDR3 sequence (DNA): TGTGCCAGCAGTTTCTGGGGGGTTGGGGAAAAACTGTTTTTT.

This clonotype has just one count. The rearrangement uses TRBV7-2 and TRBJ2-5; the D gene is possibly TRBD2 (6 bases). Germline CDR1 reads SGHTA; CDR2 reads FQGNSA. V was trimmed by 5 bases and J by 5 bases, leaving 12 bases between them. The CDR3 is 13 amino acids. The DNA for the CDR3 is TGTGCCAGCAGCCGGGGGAGGTTCGAGACCCAGTACTTC. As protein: CASSRGRFETQYF. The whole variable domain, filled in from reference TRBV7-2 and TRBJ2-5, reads GAGVSQSPSNKVTEKGKDVELRCDPISGHTALYWYRQSLGQGLEFLIYFQGNSAPDKSGLPSDRFSAERTGGSVSTLTIQRTQQEDSAVYLCASSRGRFETQYFGPGTRLLVL.

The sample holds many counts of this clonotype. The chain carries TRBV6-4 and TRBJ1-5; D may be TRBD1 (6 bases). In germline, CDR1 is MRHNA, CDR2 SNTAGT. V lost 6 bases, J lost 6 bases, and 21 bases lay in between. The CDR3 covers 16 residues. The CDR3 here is CASRKGGVTGCQPQHF. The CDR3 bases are TGTGCCAGCAGAAAGGGGGGCGTCACGGGTTGTCAGCCCCAGCATTTT.

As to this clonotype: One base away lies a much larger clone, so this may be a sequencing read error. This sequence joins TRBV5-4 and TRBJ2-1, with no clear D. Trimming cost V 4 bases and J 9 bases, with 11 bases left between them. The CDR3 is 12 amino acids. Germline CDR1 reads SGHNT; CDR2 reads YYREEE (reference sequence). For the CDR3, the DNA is TGTGCCAGCAGCGGTGCTCGCCGTGAGCAGTTCTTC. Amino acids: CASSGARREQFF.

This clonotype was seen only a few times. This chain's CDR3 is CASSEEYSGGTDTQYF. CDR3 DNA sequence: TGTGCCAGCAGTGAAGAGTACAGCGGGGGCACAGATACGCAGTATTTT. The chain couples TRBV2 to TRBJ2-3; 7 nucleotides agree with TRBD2. The CDR3 contains 16 residues. J lost 1 base, V lost 1 base, and 5 bases had no gene match. CDR1 and CDR2 from the germline V gene are SNHLY and FYNNEI.

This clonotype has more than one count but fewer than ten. CDR3 coding DNA: TGTGCCAGCAGCAAAGTTATTAGGGCCTTCTTCGGCCCAGATACGCAGTATTTT. Its protein product is CASSKVIRAFFGPDTQYF. The chain combines TRBV21-1 with TRBJ2-3; the table's D call, TRBD2, has no DNA check behind it. TRBV21-1 corresponds to a pseudogene. The CDR3 extends over 18 amino acids.

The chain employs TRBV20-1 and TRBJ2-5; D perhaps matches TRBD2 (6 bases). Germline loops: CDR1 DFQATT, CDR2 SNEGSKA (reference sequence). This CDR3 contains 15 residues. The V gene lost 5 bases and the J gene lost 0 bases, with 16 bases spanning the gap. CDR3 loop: CSAWPGGAYQETQYF. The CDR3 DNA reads TGCAGTGCTTGGCCTGGCGGGGCGTACCAAGAGACCCAGTACTTC.

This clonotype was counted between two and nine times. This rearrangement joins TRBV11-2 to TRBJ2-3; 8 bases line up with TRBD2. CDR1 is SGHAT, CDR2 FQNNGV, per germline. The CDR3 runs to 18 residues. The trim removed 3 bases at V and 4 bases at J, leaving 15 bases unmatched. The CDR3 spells CASSFTPFTGLGADTQYF. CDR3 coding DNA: TGTGCCAGCAGCTTCACCCCATTCACGGGACTAGGCGCAGATACGCAGTATTTT.

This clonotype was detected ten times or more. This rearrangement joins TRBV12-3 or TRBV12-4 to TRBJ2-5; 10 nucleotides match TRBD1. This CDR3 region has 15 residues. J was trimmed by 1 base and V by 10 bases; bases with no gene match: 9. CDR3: CATTTGGSFQETQYF. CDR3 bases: TGTGCCACTACGACAGGGGGCTCATTCCAAGAGACCCAGTACTTC.

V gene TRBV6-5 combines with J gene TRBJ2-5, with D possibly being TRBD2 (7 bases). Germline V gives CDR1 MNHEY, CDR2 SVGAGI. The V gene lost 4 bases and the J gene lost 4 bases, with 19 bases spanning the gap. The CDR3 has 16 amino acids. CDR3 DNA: TGTGCCAGCAGTTCAAGAGGGGGGGGGGTTGGAGAGACCCAGTACTTC. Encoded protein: CASSSRGGGVGETQYF.

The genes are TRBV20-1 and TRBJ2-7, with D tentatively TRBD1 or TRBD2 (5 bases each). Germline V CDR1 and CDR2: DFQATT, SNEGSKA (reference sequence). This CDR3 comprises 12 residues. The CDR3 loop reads CSWAGSYYEQYF. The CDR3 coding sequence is TGCAGCTGGGCAGGGAGCTACTACGAGCAGTACTTC.

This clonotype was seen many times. The CDR3 bases are TGCAGTGCTAGATTTGCGGGGGGTCTCAATGAGCAGTTCTTC. It encodes CSARFAGGLNEQFF. The V gene is TRBV20-1, the J gene TRBJ2-1; 8 nucleotides line up with TRBD2. This CDR3 has 14 residues. The J segment lost 6 bases and the V segment lost 2 bases, leaving 6 bases of the junction unmatched. Germline assignment: CDR1 DFQATT and CDR2 SNEGSKA (reference sequence).

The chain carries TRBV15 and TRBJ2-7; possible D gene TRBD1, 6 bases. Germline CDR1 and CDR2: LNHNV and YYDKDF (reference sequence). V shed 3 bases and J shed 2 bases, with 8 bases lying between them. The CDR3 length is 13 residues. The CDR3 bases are TGTGCCACCAGCAGTGGACAGACCTACGAGCAGTACTTC. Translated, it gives CATSSGQTYEQYF.

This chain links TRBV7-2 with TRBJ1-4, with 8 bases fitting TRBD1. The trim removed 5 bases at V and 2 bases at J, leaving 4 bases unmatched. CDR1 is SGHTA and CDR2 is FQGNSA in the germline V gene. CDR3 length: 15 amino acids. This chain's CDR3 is CASSRQGWTNEKLFF. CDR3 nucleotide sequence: TGTGCCAGCAGCCGACAGGGGTGGACTAATGAAAAACTGTTTTTT. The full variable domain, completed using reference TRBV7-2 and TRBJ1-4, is GAGVSQSPSNKVTEKGKDVELRCDPISGHTALYWYRQSLGQGLEFLIYFQGNSAPDKSGLPSDRFSAERTGGSVSTLTIQRTQQEDSAVYLCASSRQGWTNEKLFFGSGTQLSVL.

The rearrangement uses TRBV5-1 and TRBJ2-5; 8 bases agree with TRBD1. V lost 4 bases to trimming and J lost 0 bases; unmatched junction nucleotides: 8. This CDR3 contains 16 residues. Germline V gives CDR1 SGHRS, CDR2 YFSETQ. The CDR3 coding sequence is TGCGCCAGCAGCACCGGGACAGGCGAGTACCAAGAGACCCAGTACTTC. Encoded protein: CASSTGTGEYQETQYF.

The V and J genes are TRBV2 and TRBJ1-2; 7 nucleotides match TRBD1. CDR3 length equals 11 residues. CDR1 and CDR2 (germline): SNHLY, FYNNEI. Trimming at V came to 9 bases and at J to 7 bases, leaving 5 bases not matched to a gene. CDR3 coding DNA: TGTGCCAGAGAGGGGGCATTTGGCTACACCTTC. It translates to CAREGAFGYTF.

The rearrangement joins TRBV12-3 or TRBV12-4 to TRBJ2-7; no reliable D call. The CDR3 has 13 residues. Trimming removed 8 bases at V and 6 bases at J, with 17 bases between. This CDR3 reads CASAFAVFSEQYV. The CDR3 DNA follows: TGTGCCAGCGCCTTCGCAGTTTTCTCCGAGCAGTACGTC.

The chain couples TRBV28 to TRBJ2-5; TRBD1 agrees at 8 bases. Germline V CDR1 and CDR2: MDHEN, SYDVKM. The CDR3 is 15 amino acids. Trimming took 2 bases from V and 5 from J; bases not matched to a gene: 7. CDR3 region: CASSLGGQGAETQYF. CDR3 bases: TGTGCCAGCAGTTTAGGCGGACAGGGCGCGGAGACCCAGTACTTC. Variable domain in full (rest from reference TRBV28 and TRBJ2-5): DVKVTQSSRYLVKRTGEKVFLECVQDMDHENMFWYRQDPGLGLRLIYFSYDVKMKEKGDIPEGYSVSREKKERFSLILESASTNQTSMYLCASSLGGQGAETQYFGPGTRLLVL.